The clone carrying this T cell receptor beta chain was recorded many times. Noted time point: after trial treatment. Regarding treatment: LDRT plus nivolumab, ipilimumab, low-dose cyclophosphamide and aspirin (RACIN trial). The donors' treatment consisted of nivolumab, ipilimumab, aspirin, low-dose cyclophosphamide and low-dose radiotherapy. This sample stems from a study of low-dose radiotherapy and immunotherapy resistance in tumors. Gene-specific TRAV and TRBV primers were used for first-strand cDNA, covering alpha and beta chains. The authors amplified TCRs for about 20 PCR cycles with a constant-region primer and a V-primer adapter. MiXCR, applied by TCRdb to the reads, yields one record per CDR3 protein. Of about 100,000 distinct CDR3 sequences in the sample, 20% were seen once. The germline V gene has CDR1 LGHDT and CDR2 YNNKEL (reference sequence). Trimming at V came to 5 bases and at J to 0 bases, leaving 6 bases not matched to a gene. This CDR3 region has 15 residues.

The sequenced sample was PBMCs, obtained after low-dose radiotherapy plus immunotherapy. This chain connects TRBV3-1 to TRBJ2-7; 8 bases align to TRBD1. This clonotype was sampled from a male donor with prostate cancer. As DNA, the CDR3 is TGTGCCAGCAGCGAACGAGGACAGGGCTCCTACGAGCAGTACTTC. Protein sequence: CASSERGQGSYEQYF.